This TCR beta chain was recorded in a study of shared clonotypes between healthy human individuals. Regarding the study as a whole: In this cohort, only blood was sampled, and tissue repertoires likely differ.

For this clone: Its cognate antigen is unknown.

Study processing details: ImmunoSEQ output lacked quality scores and full-length reads, limiting matched filtering. Assay: immunoSEQ multiplex PCR; the TCRdb copy retains only in-frame clones and omits some. The V and J calls and clone size come from that table; D and trimming were worked out from the DNA. The table includes some 500,000 clones, around 80% detected once. Donors were healthy HIV-negative adults without recently reported acute infections or vaccinations. The receptor's source is a woman aged 40 to 49 in good health. Some clones in this sample may be carry-over from other donors' samples. The sample comprised PBMCs.

The CDR3 sequence: CAISISGTSGVNTGELFF. The CDR3 DNA follows: TGTGCCATCAGTATATCCGGGACTAGCGGGGTTAACACCGGGGAGCTGTTTTTT. The V gene is TRBV10-3, the J gene TRBJ2-2; TRBD2 agrees at 13 bases. The CDR3 sequence is 18 residues long. J was trimmed by 2 bases and V by 5 bases; bases with no gene match: 8. Looked up from germline, CDR1 is ENHRY and CDR2 is SYGVKD.